The source of this T cell receptor (beta chain) is a study of control samples from healthy donors and cancer patients. Germline-derived CDR1 and CDR2 are LNHDA and SQIVND (reference sequence). The length of the CDR3 is 14 residues. Trimming shortened V by 5 bases and J by 4 bases, and 14 bases separated the two germline ends. Method: immunoSEQ multiplex PCR; TCRdb's copy keeps in-frame clones and lacks some. The sample lists about 95,000 clones; about 88% were seen once. This receptor was obtained from a woman between 65 and 79 years old in good health. The genes are TRBV19 and TRBJ1-1; D perhaps matches TRBD1 (5 bases). Sequenced material: blood. Here the CDR3 reads CASSVRSGGTEAFF. The CDR3 DNA reads as TGTGCCAGTAGTGTCCGCTCCGGGGGCACTGAAGCTTTCTTT.